Listed below are T cell receptor beta chains from one sample, sequenced in a study of T cell responses to AZD1222 COVID-19 vaccine. Measured with immunoSEQ multiplex PCR; TCRdb has only the in-frame clones, and not every one. The sample consists of 100,000 to 140,000 clones, nearly 90% of them appearing once. The sample in question was peripheral blood, obtained 28 days after the second AZD1222 dose. Receptors were obtained from an adult who received the AZD1222 COVID-19 vaccine. CDR3s include the opening cysteine and the closing phenylalanine or tryptophan. Fields, in order: V gene, J gene, clone size, D gene, CDR3 protein, CDR3 DNA. D genes are given only for firm matches. The size of a clone is reported for some rows only, either as once, few or many, or as a class for expanded clones.

TRBV5-1	TRBJ1-1	.	TRBD1	CASSLPGQGAAFF	TGCGCCAGCAGCTTACCGGGACAGGGGGCGGCTTTCTTT
TRBV5-4	TRBJ1-2	.	TRBD1	CASSFDRGGYGYTF	TGTGCCAGCAGCTTTGACAGGGGAGGGTATGGCTACACCTTC
TRBV30	TRBJ1-4	.	.	CAWSTFWTPKEELFF	TGTGCCTGGAGTACCTTCTGGACTCCTAAGGAGGAACTGTTTTTT
TRBV27	TRBJ2-7	.	.	CATDVGGYYEQYF	TGTGCCACTGACGTGGGGGGTTACTACGAGCAGTACTTC
TRBV6-5	TRBJ1-1	.	.	CASSYVSTNTEAFF	TGTGCCAGCAGTTACGTTTCAACTAACACTGAAGCTTTCTTT
TRBV6-4	TRBJ1-2	.	.	CASSEDRDIPNYGYTF	TGTGCCAGCAGTGAGGACCGGGACATACCTAACTATGGCTACACCTTC
TRBV23-1	TRBJ2-3	.	TRBD2	CASSQETSGGTTSTDTQYF	TGCGCCAGCAGTCAAGAGACTAGCGGGGGGACAACTAGCACAGATACGCAGTATTTT
TRBV27	TRBJ1-2	.	.	CASSPRDGQSGGYTF	TGTGCCAGCAGTCCGAGGGACGGTCAGTCTGGTGGCTACACCTTC
TRBV9	TRBJ2-5	.	.	CASSVGASDFTETQYF	TGTGCCAGCAGCGTAGGGGCTAGTGACTTTACGGAGACCCAGTACTTC
TRBV11-2	TRBJ1-2	.	.	CASSSKTANYGYTF	TGTGCCAGCAGCTCCAAGACGGCGAACTATGGCTACACCTTC
TRBV28	TRBJ2-6	.	.	CASSPGGSGSGANVLTF	TGTGCCAGCAGTCCCGGGGGTAGCGGCTCTGGGGCCAACGTCCTGACTTTC
TRBV28	TRBJ2-7	.	TRBD1	CASTPGTGVYEQYF	TGTGCCAGCACCCCAGGGACAGGGGTCTACGAGCAGTACTTC
TRBV6-2/TRBV6-3	TRBJ2-7	.	.	CASSYSWLGSYEQYF	TGTGCCAGCAGTTACTCGTGGCTCGGAAGCTACGAGCAGTACTTC
TRBV6-2/TRBV6-3	TRBJ2-5	many	.	CASSYESQETQYF	TGTGCCAGCAGTTACGAGTCCCAAGAGACCCAGTACTTC
TRBV6-5	TRBJ2-7	once	TRBD1	CASRRQGGPYEQYF	TGTGCCAGCAGAAGACAGGGGGGACCCTACGAGCAGTACTTC
TRBV5-1	TRBJ1-2	.	.	CASSLEVGGYTF	TGCGCCAGCAGCTTGGAGGTGGGTGGCTACACCTTC
TRBV19	TRBJ1-3	.	.	CASTKQVSSGNTIYF	TGTGCCAGTACGAAACAGGTCTCCTCTGGAAACACCATATATTTT
TRBV11-1	TRBJ2-1	.	TRBD2	CASTKTGLGDEQFF	TGTGCCAGCACCAAAACGGGACTAGGAGATGAGCAGTTCTTC